This T cell receptor beta chain was sequenced during a study of T cell repertoires in ileal Crohn's disease. The overall study: About 40% were active smokers at surgery; median disease duration was around 7.9 years. Operated complications were stricturing disease (roughly 60%) and penetrating disease (about 40%). Study results and caveats: High-frequency clones were more common in sorted CD8 than CD4 cells. Endoscopic recurrence occurred in every patient whose clonality exceeded 26.8%.

The table came from immunoSEQ multiplex PCR; TCRdb's copy has only in-frame clones and leaves some out. The sample includes about 3,600 clones, roughly 82% seen only once; the top ten take about 8%. This CDR3 is built from 16 residues. From germline, CDR1 is MGHRA and CDR2 YSYEKL. The V end lost 3 bases, the J end lost 2 bases, and 17 bases lay between the germline ends. By share of the sample, this clone is large. Its antigen remains unidentified. Sequences were obtained from ileal tissue. The source is an adult with Crohn's disease. The V call is TRBV4-1, the J call TRBJ2-7; D might be TRBD1 (6 bases). CDR3 nucleotide sequence: TGCGCCAGCAGCCACTCCCTACAGGGTTCCCCCTACGAGCAGTACTTC. This codes for CASSHSLQGSPYEQYF.